This is a list of T cell receptor beta chains from one sample in a study of blood T cell repertoires in COVID-19. Sequencing used immunoSEQ multiplex PCR; TCRdb keeps in-frame clones, though not all of them. This sample has approximately 110,000 clones, with 86% found just once. Sequencing used peripheral blood. The receptors come from a human donor in a cohort sampled during active COVID-19. The CDR3 runs from the conserved cysteine through the conserved F or W. Each record gives: CDR3 protein, CDR3 DNA, clone size, V gene, D gene, J gene. D genes are given only for firm matches. Expanded clones get a size class; other rows say once, few or many, or leave the size out.

CDR3aa: CASSPGYPTVEQFF
CDR3nt: TGTGCCAGCTCACCCGGCTATCCAACAGTTGAGCAGTTCTTC
abundance: -
v_gene: TRBV18
d_gene: -
j_gene: TRBJ2-1

CDR3aa: CASSLVPGQDRGEQYF
CDR3nt: TGTGCCAGCTCACTCGTCCCGGGACAGGACCGCGGGGAGCAGTACTTC
abundance: once
v_gene: TRBV18
d_gene: TRBD1
j_gene: TRBJ2-7

CDR3aa: CASSYGQGATDTQYF
CDR3nt: TGTGCCAGCAGTTACGGTCAGGGGGCGACAGATACGCAGTATTTT
abundance: once
v_gene: TRBV6-5
d_gene: TRBD1
j_gene: TRBJ2-3

CDR3aa: CASSIGRGWPFTEAFF
CDR3nt: TGTGCCAGTAGTATTGGTAGGGGGTGGCCTTTTACTGAAGCTTTCTTT
abundance: -
v_gene: TRBV19
d_gene: -
j_gene: TRBJ1-1

CDR3aa: CASSGTSGRGAYNEQFF
CDR3nt: TGTGCCAGTTCGGGGACTAGCGGGAGAGGCGCCTACAATGAGCAGTTCTTC
abundance: -
v_gene: TRBV19
d_gene: TRBD2
j_gene: TRBJ2-1

CDR3aa: CASSVVLRVPYEQYF
CDR3nt: TGTGCCAGCAGCGTAGTACTCAGGGTTCCCTACGAGCAGTACTTC
abundance: -
v_gene: TRBV9
d_gene: -
j_gene: TRBJ2-7

CDR3aa: CASSDAGVFF
CDR3nt: TGTGCCAGCAGTGACGCGGGAGTATTCTTC
abundance: -
v_gene: TRBV6-1
d_gene: TRBD2
j_gene: TRBJ2-1

CDR3aa: CSADSSGGYGYTF
CDR3nt: TGCAGCGCCGACTCTTCAGGAGGCTATGGCTACACCTTC
abundance: -
v_gene: TRBV29-1
d_gene: -
j_gene: TRBJ1-2

CDR3aa: CASSYGGQLFNQPQHF
CDR3nt: TGTGCCAGCAGTTATGGGGGACAGCTTTTCAATCAGCCCCAGCATTTT
abundance: -
v_gene: TRBV6-2/TRBV6-3
d_gene: TRBD1
j_gene: TRBJ1-5

CDR3aa: CASSPPGQGYEQYF
CDR3nt: TGTGCCAGCTCACCACCGGGACAGGGCTACGAGCAGTACTTC
abundance: -
v_gene: TRBV18
d_gene: TRBD1
j_gene: TRBJ2-7

CDR3aa: CASSVGERPLRETQYF
CDR3nt: TGTGCCAGCAGCGTTGGCGAGCGACCCTTGAGGGAGACCCAGTACTTC
abundance: -
v_gene: TRBV9
d_gene: -
j_gene: TRBJ2-5

CDR3aa: CASRDLAGSYEQYF
CDR3nt: TGTGCCAGTAGGGATTTAGCGGGATCCTACGAGCAGTACTTC
abundance: -
v_gene: TRBV19
d_gene: TRBD2
j_gene: TRBJ2-7

CDR3aa: CASSLTGNTIYF
CDR3nt: TGTGCCAGCAGCCTCACTGGAAACACCATATATTTT
abundance: -
v_gene: TRBV3-1/TRBV3-2
d_gene: -
j_gene: TRBJ1-3

CDR3aa: CASSPFQPTTYGYTF
CDR3nt: TGTGCCAGCAGCCCCTTTCAGCCTACTACCTATGGCTACACCTTC
abundance: -
v_gene: TRBV3-1/TRBV3-2
d_gene: -
j_gene: TRBJ1-2

CDR3aa: CASSTPDGRNTGELFF
CDR3nt: TGTGCCAGCAGCACTCCGGACGGGAGAAACACCGGGGAGCTGTTTTTT
abundance: -
v_gene: TRBV5-4
d_gene: -
j_gene: TRBJ2-2

CDR3aa: CATSGFGNTGELFF
CDR3nt: TGTGCCACCAGTGGTTTCGGGAACACCGGGGAGCTGTTTTTT
abundance: -
v_gene: TRBV24-1
d_gene: -
j_gene: TRBJ2-2

CDR3aa: CASSYPKTGADKETQYF
CDR3nt: TGTGCCAGCAGTTACCCCAAGACAGGGGCCGACAAGGAGACCCAGTACTTC
abundance: -
v_gene: TRBV6-7
d_gene: TRBD1
j_gene: TRBJ2-5

CDR3aa: CASSQDGGRDNEKLFF
CDR3nt: TGCGCCAGCAGCCAAGACGGGGGAAGGGATAATGAAAAACTGTTTTTT
abundance: -
v_gene: TRBV4-3
d_gene: -
j_gene: TRBJ1-4

CDR3aa: CASSLAARGEQFF
CDR3nt: TGTGCCAGCAGCTTAGCGGCTAGAGGTGAGCAGTTCTTC
abundance: -
v_gene: TRBV7-9
d_gene: -
j_gene: TRBJ2-1

CDR3aa: CASSLAAGGTGELFF
CDR3nt: TGTGCCAGCAGTTTAGCAGCGGGAGGCACCGGGGAGCTGTTTTTT
abundance: -
v_gene: TRBV28
d_gene: TRBD2
j_gene: TRBJ2-2

CDR3aa: CASRRLEGSPYNEQFF
CDR3nt: TGTGCCAGCAGGCGCCTGGAGGGGTCCCCCTACAATGAGCAGTTCTTC
abundance: many
v_gene: TRBV9
d_gene: -
j_gene: TRBJ2-1

CDR3aa: CASSPAGALYEQYF
CDR3nt: TGTGCCAGCAGCCCAGCGGGGGCCTTATACGAGCAGTACTTC
abundance: -
v_gene: TRBV7-9
d_gene: TRBD2
j_gene: TRBJ2-7

CDR3aa: CASSFRTSGPGEQFF
CDR3nt: TGTGCCAGCAGCTTTAGGACTAGCGGCCCAGGGGAGCAGTTCTTC
abundance: -
v_gene: TRBV5-6
d_gene: TRBD2
j_gene: TRBJ2-1

CDR3aa: CASSFPSGGSPLHF
CDR3nt: TGTGCCAGCAGTTTCCCCAGCGGTGGCTCACCCCTCCACTTT
abundance: -
v_gene: TRBV28
d_gene: -
j_gene: TRBJ1-6

CDR3aa: CASSTRTSGRTDTQYF
CDR3nt: TGCGCCAGCAGCACCCGGACTAGCGGGAGGACAGATACGCAGTATTTT
abundance: -
v_gene: TRBV4-1
d_gene: TRBD2
j_gene: TRBJ2-3

CDR3aa: CASSRGNRGQYF
CDR3nt: TGTGCCAGCAGCCGGGGGAATAGAGGGCAGTACTTC
abundance: -
v_gene: TRBV28
d_gene: -
j_gene: TRBJ2-7

CDR3aa: CASSPVDMAFTDTQYF
CDR3nt: TGTGCCAGCTCACCGGTAGACATGGCTTTCACAGATACGCAGTATTTT
abundance: -
v_gene: TRBV18
d_gene: -
j_gene: TRBJ2-3

CDR3aa: CASSLHRERKGGYTF
CDR3nt: TGTGCCAGCAGCTTACACAGGGAAAGGAAAGGTGGCTACACCTTC
abundance: few
v_gene: TRBV7-9
d_gene: -
j_gene: TRBJ1-2

CDR3aa: CASSYGGLVGDTQYF
CDR3nt: TGTGCCAGCAGTTACGGAGGGCTAGTCGGAGATACGCAGTATTTT
abundance: -
v_gene: TRBV27
d_gene: -
j_gene: TRBJ2-3

CDR3aa: CASSQDGLGGDQETQYF
CDR3nt: TGTGCCAGCAGCCAAGATGGGTTAGGCGGGGATCAAGAGACCCAGTACTTC
abundance: -
v_gene: TRBV3-1/TRBV3-2
d_gene: -
j_gene: TRBJ2-5

CDR3aa: CASGDGGATGYYGYTF
CDR3nt: TGTGCCAGCGGGGACGGGGGGGCCACGGGGTACTATGGCTACACCTTC
abundance: -
v_gene: TRBV2
d_gene: -
j_gene: TRBJ1-2

CDR3aa: CASSHPDSTYTF
CDR3nt: TGTGCCAGCAGCCACCCGGACAGCACCTACACCTTC
abundance: -
v_gene: TRBV3-1/TRBV3-2
d_gene: -
j_gene: TRBJ1-2

CDR3aa: CASSHIIGGGYQETQYF
CDR3nt: TGTGCCAGCAGCCATATAATTGGCGGGGGGTACCAAGAGACCCAGTACTTC
abundance: -
v_gene: TRBV3-1/TRBV3-2
d_gene: TRBD2
j_gene: TRBJ2-5

CDR3aa: CASSLVGGSSPGNTIYF
CDR3nt: TGCGCCAGCAGCTTGGTCGGGGGATCGTCCCCTGGAAACACCATATATTTT
abundance: -
v_gene: TRBV5-1
d_gene: -
j_gene: TRBJ1-3

CDR3aa: CASSLEATGSGNTIYF
CDR3nt: TGTGCCAGCAGCTTAGAGGCGACAGGGTCTGGAAACACCATATATTTT
abundance: -
v_gene: TRBV7-2
d_gene: TRBD1
j_gene: TRBJ1-3